The entry below gives a single TCR beta chain sequence along with its context. Its antigen is unidentified. Built from TCR beta cDNA, the libraries had unique molecular identifiers in them. The yield from roughly 1 to 10 million T cells was approximately 500,000 cDNA molecules in total. One entry per CDR3 protein, called by TCRdb with MiXCR from the PCR reads. The data hold fewer than 550,000 distinct CDR3 sequences, with around 34% observed a single time. The sample originates from a study of post-analysis software for immune sequencing data. Whole-study findings and limits: Controls showed lower frequencies than patients for four to six TRBV segments, and TRBV5-6, TRBV5-1 and TRBV20-1 were among these. Controls significantly exceeded multiple sclerosis patients in normalized Chao1 diversity.

The CDR3 has 15 residues. V trimming: 1 base; J trimming: 4 bases; junction bases outside the gene matches: 10. Germline CDR1 reads DFQATT; CDR2 reads SNEGSKA (reference sequence). The chain joins TRBV20-1 to TRBJ2-7, with TRBD1 matching over 7 bases. Sequenced: blood. This receptor was obtained from a girl aged 2-17 years with multiple sclerosis. CDR3 DNA: TGCAGTGCTAGAGGAGTGGGACAGTACTTTTACGAGCAGTACTTC. Translation: CSARGVGQYFYEQYF.